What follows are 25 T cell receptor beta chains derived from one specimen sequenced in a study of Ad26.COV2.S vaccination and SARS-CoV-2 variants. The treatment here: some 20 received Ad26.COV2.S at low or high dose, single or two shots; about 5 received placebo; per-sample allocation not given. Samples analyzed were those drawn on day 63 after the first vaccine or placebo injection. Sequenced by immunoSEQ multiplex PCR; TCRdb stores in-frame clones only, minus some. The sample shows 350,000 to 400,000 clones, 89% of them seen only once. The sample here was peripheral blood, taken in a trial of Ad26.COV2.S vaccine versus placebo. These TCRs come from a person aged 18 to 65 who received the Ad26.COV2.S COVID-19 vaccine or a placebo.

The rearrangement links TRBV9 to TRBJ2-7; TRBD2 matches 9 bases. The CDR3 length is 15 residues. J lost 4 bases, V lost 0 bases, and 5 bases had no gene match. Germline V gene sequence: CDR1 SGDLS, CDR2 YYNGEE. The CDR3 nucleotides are TGTGCCAGCAGCGTAGCGGCTAGCGGGAATTACGAGCAGTACTTC. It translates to CASSVAASGNYEQYF.

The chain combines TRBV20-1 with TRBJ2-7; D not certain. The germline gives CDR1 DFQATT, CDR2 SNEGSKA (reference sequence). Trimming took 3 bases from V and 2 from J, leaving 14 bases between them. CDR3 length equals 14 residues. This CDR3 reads CSASRTTNPYEQYF. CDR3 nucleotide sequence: TGCAGTGCTAGTCGAACTACCAACCCCTACGAGCAGTACTTC.

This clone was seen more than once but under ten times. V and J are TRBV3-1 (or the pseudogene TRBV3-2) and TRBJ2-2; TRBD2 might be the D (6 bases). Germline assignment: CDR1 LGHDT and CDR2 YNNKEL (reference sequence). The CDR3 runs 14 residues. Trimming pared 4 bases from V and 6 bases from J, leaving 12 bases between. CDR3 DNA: TGTGCCAGCAGCCGAAGCGGGTCGGCCGGGGAGCTGTTTTTT. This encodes CASSRSGSAGELFF.

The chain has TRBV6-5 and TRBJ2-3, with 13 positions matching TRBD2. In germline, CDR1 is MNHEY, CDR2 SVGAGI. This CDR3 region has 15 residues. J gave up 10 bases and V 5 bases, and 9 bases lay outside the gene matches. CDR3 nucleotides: TGTGCCAGCAGTCCGGTGGGGACTAGCGGGAATTCGCAGTATTTT. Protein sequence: CASSPVGTSGNSQYF.

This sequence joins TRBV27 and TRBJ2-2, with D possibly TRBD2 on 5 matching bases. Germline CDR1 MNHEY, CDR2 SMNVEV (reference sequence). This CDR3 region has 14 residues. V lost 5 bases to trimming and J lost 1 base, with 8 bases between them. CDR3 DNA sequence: TGTGCCAGCAGTCTCCGGGGGAACACCGGGGAGCTGTTTTTT. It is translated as CASSLRGNTGELFF.

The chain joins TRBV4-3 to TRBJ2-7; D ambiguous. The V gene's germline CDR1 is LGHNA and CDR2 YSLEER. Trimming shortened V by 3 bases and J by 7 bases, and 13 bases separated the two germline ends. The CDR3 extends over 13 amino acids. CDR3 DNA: TGCGCCAGCAGCCAGAACCTTTACTTGGAGCAGTACTTC. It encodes CASSQNLYLEQYF.

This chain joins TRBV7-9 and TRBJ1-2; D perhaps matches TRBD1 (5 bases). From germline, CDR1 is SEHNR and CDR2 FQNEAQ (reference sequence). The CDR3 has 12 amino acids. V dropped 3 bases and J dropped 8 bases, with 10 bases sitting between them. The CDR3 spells CASSFSGDGYTF. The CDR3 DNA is TGTGCCAGCAGCTTCTCGGGGGACGGCTACACCTTC.

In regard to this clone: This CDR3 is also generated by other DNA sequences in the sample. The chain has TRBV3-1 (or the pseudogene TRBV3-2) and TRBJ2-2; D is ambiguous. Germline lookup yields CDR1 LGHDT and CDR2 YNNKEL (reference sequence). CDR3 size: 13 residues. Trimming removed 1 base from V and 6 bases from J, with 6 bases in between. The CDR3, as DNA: TGTGCCAGCAGCCAAGTTGGAGCCGGGGAGCTGTTTTTT. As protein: CASSQVGAGELFF.

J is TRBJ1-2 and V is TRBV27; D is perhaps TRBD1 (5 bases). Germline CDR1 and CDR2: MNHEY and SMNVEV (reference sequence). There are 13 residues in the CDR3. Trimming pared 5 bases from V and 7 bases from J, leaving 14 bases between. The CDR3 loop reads CASSRAGTAGYTF. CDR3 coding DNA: TGTGCCAGCAGTAGGGCGGGGACTGCTGGCTACACCTTC.

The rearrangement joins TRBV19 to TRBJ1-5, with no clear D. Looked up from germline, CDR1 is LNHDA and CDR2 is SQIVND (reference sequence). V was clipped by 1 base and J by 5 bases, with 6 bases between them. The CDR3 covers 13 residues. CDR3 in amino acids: CASSIVRDQPQHF. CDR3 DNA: TGTGCCAGTAGTATAGTGAGAGATCAGCCCCAGCATTTT.

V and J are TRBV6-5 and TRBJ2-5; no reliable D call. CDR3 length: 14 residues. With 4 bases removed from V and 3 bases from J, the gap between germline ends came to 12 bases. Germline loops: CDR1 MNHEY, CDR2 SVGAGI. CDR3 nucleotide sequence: TGTGCCAGCAGTTCCTGGGTAGGGAAAGAGACCCAGTACTTC. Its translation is CASSSWVGKETQYF.

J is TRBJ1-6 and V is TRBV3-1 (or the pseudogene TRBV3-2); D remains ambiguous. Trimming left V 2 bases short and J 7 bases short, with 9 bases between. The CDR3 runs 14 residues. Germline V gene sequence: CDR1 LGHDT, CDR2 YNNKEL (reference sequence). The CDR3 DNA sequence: TGTGCCAGCAGCCAAACCCCGGAGAATTCACCCCTCCACTTT. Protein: CASSQTPENSPLHF.

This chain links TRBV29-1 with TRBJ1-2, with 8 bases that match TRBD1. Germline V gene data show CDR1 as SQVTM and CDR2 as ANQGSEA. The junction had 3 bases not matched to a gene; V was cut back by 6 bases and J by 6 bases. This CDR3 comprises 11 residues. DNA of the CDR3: TGCAGCGTGACAGGGGAGAATGGCTACACCTTC. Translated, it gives CSVTGENGYTF.

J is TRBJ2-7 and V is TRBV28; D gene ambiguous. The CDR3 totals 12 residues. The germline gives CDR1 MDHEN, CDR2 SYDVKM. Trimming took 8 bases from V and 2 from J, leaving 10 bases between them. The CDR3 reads CASRSSPYEQYF. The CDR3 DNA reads TGTGCCAGCCGGAGTTCACCCTACGAGCAGTACTTC.

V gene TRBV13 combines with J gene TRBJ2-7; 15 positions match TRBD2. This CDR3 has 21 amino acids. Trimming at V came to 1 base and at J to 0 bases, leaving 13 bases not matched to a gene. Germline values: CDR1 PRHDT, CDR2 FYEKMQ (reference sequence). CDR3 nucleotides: TGTGCCAGCAGCTTAGAAGGACTAGCGGGAGGGCCATACATCGACTCCTACGAGCAGTACTTC. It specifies CASSLEGLAGGPYIDSYEQYF.

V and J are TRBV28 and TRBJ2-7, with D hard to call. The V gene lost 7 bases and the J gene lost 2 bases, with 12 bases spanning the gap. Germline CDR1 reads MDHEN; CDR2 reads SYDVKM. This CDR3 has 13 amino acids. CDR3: CASTQERPYEQYF. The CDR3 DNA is TGTGCCAGCACCCAAGAAAGACCCTACGAGCAGTACTTC.

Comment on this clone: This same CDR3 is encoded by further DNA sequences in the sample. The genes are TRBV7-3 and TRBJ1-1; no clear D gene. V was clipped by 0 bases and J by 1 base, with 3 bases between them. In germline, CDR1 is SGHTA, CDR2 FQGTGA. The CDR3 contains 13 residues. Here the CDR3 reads CASSLTGNTEAFF. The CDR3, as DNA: TGTGCCAGCAGCTTAACAGGGAACACTGAAGCTTTCTTT.

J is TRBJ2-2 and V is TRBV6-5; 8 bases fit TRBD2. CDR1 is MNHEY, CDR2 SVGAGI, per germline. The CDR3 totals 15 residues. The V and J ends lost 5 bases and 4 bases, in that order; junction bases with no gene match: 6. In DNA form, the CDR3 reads TGTGCCAGCAGTAATACAGCGGGGGCCACCGGGGAGCTGTTTTTT. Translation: CASSNTAGATGELFF.

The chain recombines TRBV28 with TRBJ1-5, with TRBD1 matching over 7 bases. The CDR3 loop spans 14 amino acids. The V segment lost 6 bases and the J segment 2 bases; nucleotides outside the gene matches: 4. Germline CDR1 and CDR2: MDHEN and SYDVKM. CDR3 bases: TGTGCCAGCAGCCCAGGGGGGGGCAATCAGCCCCAGCATTTT. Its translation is CASSPGGGNQPQHF.

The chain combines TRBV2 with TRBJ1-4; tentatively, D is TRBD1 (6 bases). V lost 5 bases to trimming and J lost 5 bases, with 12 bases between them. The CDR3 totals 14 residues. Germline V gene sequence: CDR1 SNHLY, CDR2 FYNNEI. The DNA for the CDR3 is TGTGCCAGCAGTTGGACAGCGGAAAATGAAAAACTGTTTTTT. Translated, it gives CASSWTAENEKLFF.

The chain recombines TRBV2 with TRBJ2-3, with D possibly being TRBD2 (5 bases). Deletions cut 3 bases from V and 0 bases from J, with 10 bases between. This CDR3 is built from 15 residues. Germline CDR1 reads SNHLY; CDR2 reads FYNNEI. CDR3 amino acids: CASSERVTSTDTQYF. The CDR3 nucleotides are TGTGCCAGCAGTGAGCGGGTGACTAGCACAGATACGCAGTATTTT.

The CDR3 spells CASSLLKGPGSSYNEQFF. The DNA for the CDR3 is TGTGCCAGCAGTTTATTAAAGGGGCCAGGGAGCTCCTACAATGAGCAGTTCTTC. The chain links TRBV27 to TRBJ2-1; the D gene could be TRBD1 or TRBD2 (5 bases each). V was clipped by 1 base and J by 0 bases, with 16 bases between them. Germline CDR1 and CDR2: MNHEY and SMNVEV (reference sequence). CDR3 size: 18 residues.

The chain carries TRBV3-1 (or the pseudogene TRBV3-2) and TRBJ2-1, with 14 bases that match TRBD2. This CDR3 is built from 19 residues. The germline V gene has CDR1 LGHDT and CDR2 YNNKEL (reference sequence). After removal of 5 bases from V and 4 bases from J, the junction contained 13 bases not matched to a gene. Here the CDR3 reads CASSAAGTSGRGIYNEQFF. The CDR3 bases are TGTGCCAGCAGCGCAGCCGGGACTAGCGGGAGAGGTATTTACAATGAGCAGTTCTTC.

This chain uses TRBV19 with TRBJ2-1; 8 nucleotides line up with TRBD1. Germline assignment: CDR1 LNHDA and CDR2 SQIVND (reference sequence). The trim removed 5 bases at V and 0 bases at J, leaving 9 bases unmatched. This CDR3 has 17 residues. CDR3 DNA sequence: TGTGCCAGTAGTCCTCGGACAGGGTGGGACTCCTACAATGAGCAGTTCTTC. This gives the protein CASSPRTGWDSYNEQFF. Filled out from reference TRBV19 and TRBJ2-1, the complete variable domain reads DGGITQSPKYLFRKEGQNVTLSCEQNLNHDAMYWYRQDPGQGLRLIYYSQIVNDFQKGDIAEGYSVSREKKESFPLTVTSAQKNPTAFYLCASSPRTGWDSYNEQFFGPGTRLTVL.

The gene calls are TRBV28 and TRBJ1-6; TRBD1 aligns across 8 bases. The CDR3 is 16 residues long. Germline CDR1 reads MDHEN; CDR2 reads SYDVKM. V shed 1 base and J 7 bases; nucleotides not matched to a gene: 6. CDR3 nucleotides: TGTGCCAGCAGTTTATCCTACAGGGGGAGGAATTCACCCCTCCACTTT. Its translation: CASSLSYRGRNSPLHF.